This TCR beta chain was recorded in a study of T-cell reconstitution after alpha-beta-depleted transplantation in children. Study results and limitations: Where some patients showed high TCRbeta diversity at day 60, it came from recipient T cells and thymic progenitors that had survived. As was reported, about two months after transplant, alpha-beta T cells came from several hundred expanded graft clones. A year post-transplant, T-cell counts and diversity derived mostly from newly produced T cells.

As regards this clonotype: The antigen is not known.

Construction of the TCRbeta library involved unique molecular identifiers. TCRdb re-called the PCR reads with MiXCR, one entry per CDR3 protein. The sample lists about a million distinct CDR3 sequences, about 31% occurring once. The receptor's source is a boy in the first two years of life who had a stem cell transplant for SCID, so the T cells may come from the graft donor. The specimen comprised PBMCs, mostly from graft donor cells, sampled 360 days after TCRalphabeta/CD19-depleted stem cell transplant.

CDR3 sequence reads: CASSLEGQGVTGANVLTF. The DNA for the CDR3 is TGCGCCAGCAGCTTGGAAGGACAGGGAGTCACTGGGGCCAACGTCCTGACTTTC. The rearrangement uses TRBV5-1 and TRBJ2-6, with 8 nucleotides matching TRBD1. This CDR3 spans 18 amino acids. V trimming: 0 bases; J trimming: 2 bases; junction bases outside the gene matches: 7. Germline-derived CDR1 and CDR2 are SGHRS and YFSETQ. The variable domain in full, completed from reference TRBV5-1 and TRBJ2-6, reads KAGVTQTPRYLIKTRGQQVTLSCSPISGHRSVSWYQQTPGQGLQFLFEYFSETQRNKGNFPGRFSGRQFSNSRSEMNVSTLELGDSALYLCASSLEGQGVTGANVLTFGAGSRLTVL.